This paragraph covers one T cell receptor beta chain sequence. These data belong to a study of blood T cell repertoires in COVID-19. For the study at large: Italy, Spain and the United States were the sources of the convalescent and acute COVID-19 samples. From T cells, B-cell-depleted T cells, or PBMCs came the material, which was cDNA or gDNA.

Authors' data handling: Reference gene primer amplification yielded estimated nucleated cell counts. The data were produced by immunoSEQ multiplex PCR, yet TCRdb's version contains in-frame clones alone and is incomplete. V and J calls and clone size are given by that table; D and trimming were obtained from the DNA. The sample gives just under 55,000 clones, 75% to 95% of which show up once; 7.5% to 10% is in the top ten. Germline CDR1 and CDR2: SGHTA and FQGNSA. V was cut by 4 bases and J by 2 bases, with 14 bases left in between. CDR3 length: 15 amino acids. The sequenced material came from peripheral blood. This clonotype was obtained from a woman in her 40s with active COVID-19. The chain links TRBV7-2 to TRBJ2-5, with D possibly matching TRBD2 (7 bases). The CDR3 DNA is TGTGCCAGCAGCTCTCAAGGGGGGGAACAAGAGACCCAGTACTTC. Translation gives CASSSQGGEQETQYF. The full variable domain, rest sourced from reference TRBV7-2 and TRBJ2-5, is GAGVSQSPSNKVTEKGKDVELRCDPISGHTALYWYRQSLGQGLEFLIYFQGNSAPDKSGLPSDRFSAERTGGSVSTLTIQRTQQEDSAVYLCASSSQGGEQETQYFGPGTRLLVL.